These 6 T cell receptor beta chains originate from one sample sequenced in a study of OX40 agonist ivuxolimab in advanced cancers. Sequenced by immunoSEQ multiplex PCR; TCRdb stores in-frame clones only, minus some. The sample holds 60,000 to 70,000 clones; about 88% are singletons and the top ten take about 11%. Sequences were derived from CD4+ or CD8+ T cells sorted from blood, sampled in a trial of the OX40 agonist ivuxolimab. These receptors came from an adult with an advanced solid tumor such as melanoma, head and neck, liver or kidney cancer.

The rearrangement uses TRBV28 and TRBJ1-1; tentatively, D is TRBD1 (5 bases). V was pared by 3 bases and J by 2 bases, with 16 bases between. CDR1 is MDHEN, CDR2 SYDVKM, per germline. The CDR3 is made up of 16 amino acids. The CDR3 is CASSFPPTGTNTEAFF. In DNA form, the CDR3 reads TGTGCCAGCAGTTTTCCCCCAACAGGAACCAACACTGAAGCTTTCTTT.

This chain links TRBV28 with TRBJ2-7, with 9 bases lining up with TRBD1. Germline assignment: CDR1 MDHEN and CDR2 SYDVKM. This CDR3 comprises 14 residues. The ends lost 3 bases at V and 4 bases at J; junction bases unmatched: 4. CDR3 loop: CASSLGQGGYEQYF. Written as DNA, the CDR3 is TGTGCCAGCAGTTTGGGACAGGGAGGGTACGAGCAGTACTTC.

This sequence joins TRBV9 and TRBJ2-3; 10 nucleotides align to TRBD2. With V trimmed by 4 bases and J by 5 bases, 10 bases remained unmatched. CDR3 size: 16 residues. Germline CDR1 SGDLS, CDR2 YYNGEE. This chain's CDR3 is CASSPRSPSGRDTQYF. The DNA for the CDR3 is TGTGCCAGCAGCCCCCGAAGTCCTAGCGGGAGAGATACGCAGTATTTT.

V gene TRBV18 combines with J gene TRBJ2-2; possible D gene TRBD1, 6 bases. With 8 bases removed from V and 2 bases from J, the gap between germline ends came to 15 bases. Germline V gives CDR1 KGHSH, CDR2 LQKENI. The CDR3 runs to 15 residues. CDR3 coding DNA: TGTGCCAGCGCCATCCCGGACAGCAACACCGGGGAGCTGTTTTTT. Residues: CASAIPDSNTGELFF.

The chain combines TRBV5-1 with TRBJ1-1; D gene ambiguous. Trimming left V 6 bases short and J 0 bases short, with 15 bases between. The CDR3 spans 15 residues. Germline V gene sequence: CDR1 SGHRS, CDR2 YFSETQ. The CDR3 protein is CASTDTLGMNTEAFF. Here the CDR3 DNA reads TGCGCCAGCACCGACACTCTTGGAATGAACACTGAAGCTTTCTTT.

The J gene is TRBJ2-1, the V gene TRBV5-6; 9 nucleotides match TRBD1. Germline values: CDR1 SGHDT, CDR2 YYEEEE. Trimming cost V 4 bases and J 7 bases; bases outside gene matches: 6. CDR3 size: 14 residues. The CDR3 coding sequence is TGTGCCAGCAGCCCCCGGACAGGGGCTAATGAGCAGTTCTTC. As protein: CASSPRTGANEQFF. The full variable domain, its missing parts supplied by reference TRBV5-6 and TRBJ2-1, is DAGVTQSPTHLIKTRGQQVTLRCSPKSGHDTVSWYQQALGQGPQFIFQYYEEEERQRGNFPDRFSGHQFPNYSSELNVNALLLGDSALYLCASSPRTGANEQFFGPGTRLTVL.